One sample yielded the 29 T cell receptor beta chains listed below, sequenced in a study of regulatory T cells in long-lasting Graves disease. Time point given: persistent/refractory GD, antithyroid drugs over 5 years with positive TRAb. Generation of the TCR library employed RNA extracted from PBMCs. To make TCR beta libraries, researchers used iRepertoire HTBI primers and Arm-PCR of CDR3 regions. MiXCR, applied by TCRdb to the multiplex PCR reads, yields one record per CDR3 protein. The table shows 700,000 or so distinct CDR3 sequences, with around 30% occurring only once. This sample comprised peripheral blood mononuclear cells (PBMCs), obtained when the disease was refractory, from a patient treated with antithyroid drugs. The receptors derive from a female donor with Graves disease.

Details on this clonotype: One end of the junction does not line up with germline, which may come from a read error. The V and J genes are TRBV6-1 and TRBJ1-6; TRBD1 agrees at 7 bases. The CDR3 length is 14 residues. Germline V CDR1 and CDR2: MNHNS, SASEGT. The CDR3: CAIRPGQPNSPHHF. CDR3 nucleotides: TGTGCCATACGCCCGGGACAGCCCAATTCACCCCACCACTTT.

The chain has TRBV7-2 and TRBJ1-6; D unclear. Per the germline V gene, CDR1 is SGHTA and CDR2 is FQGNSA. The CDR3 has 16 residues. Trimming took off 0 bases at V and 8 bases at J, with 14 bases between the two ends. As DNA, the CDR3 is TGTGCCAGCAGCTTAGCTGCGGACTCCCTGTATTCACCCCTCCACTTT. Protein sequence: CASSLAADSLYSPLHF.

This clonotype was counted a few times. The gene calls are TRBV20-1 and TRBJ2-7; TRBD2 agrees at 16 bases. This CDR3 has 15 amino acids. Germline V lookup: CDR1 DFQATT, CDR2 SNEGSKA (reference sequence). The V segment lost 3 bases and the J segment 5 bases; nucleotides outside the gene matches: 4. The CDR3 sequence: CSASQGLAGGNEQYF. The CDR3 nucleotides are TGCAGTGCTAGCCAGGGACTAGCGGGAGGGAACGAGCAGTACTTC.

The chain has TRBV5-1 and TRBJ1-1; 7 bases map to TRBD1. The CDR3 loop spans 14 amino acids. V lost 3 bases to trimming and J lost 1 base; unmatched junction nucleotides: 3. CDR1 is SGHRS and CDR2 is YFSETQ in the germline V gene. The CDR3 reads CASSWDSQNTEAFF. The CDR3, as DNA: TGCGCCAGCAGCTGGGACAGCCAGAACACTGAAGCTTTCTTT.

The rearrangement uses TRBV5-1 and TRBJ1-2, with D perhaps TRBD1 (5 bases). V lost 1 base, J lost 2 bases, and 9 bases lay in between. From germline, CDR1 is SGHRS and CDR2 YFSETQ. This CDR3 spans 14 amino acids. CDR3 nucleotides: TGCGCCAGCAGCTTGCCGGGGCTCAACTATGGCTACACCTTC. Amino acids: CASSLPGLNYGYTF. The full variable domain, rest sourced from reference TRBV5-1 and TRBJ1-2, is KAGVTQTPRYLIKTRGQQVTLSCSPISGHRSVSWYQQTPGQGLQFLFEYFSETQRNKGNFPGRFSGRQFSNSRSEMNVSTLELGDSALYLCASSLPGLNYGYTFGSGTRLTVV.

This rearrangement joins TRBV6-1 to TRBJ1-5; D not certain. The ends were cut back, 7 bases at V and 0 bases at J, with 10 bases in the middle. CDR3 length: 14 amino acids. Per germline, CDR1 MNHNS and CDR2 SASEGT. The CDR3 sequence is CASNDGYSNQPQHF. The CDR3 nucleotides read TGTGCCAGCAACGACGGTTATAGCAATCAGCCCCAGCATTTT.

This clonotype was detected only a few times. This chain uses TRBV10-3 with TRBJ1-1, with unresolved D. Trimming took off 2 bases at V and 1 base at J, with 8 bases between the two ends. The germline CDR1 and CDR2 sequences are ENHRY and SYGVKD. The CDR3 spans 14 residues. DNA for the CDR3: TGTGCCATCAGTGAGAGGGATTGGAACACTGAAGCTTTCTTT. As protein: CAISERDWNTEAFF.

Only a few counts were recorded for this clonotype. CDR3: CASRVGDSNQPQHF. In DNA form, the CDR3 reads TGTGCCAGCAGGGTCGGGGACAGCAATCAGCCCCAGCATTTT. The gene calls are TRBV6-1 and TRBJ1-5; perhaps TRBD1 as D (5 bases). Per germline, CDR1 MNHNS and CDR2 SASEGT. The V and J ends lost 6 bases and 1 base respectively, with 10 bases between them. The CDR3 is 14 residues long.

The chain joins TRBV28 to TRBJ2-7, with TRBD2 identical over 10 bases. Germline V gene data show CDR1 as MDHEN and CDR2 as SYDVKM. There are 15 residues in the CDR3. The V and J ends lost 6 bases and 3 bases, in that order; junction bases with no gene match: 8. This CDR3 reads CASSDASGSGYEQYF. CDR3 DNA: TGTGCCAGCAGCGATGCTAGCGGGAGCGGCTACGAGCAGTACTTC.

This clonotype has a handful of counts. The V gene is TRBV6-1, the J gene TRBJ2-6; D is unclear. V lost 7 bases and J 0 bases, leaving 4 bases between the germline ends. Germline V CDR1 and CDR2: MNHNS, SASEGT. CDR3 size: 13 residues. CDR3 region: CASIGSGANVLTF. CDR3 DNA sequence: TGTGCCAGCATCGGCTCTGGGGCCAACGTCCTGACTTTC.

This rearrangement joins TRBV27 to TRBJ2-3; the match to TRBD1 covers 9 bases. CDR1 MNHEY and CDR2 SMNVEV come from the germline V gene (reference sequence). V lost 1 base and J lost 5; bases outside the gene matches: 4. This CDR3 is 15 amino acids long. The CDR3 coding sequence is TGTGCCAGCAGTTTATTGACAGGGGGAGGAGATACGCAGTATTTT. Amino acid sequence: CASSLLTGGGDTQYF.

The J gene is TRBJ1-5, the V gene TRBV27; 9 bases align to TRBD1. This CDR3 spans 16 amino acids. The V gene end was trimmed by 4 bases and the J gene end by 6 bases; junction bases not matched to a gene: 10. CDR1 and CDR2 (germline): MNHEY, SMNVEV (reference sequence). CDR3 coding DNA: TGTGCCAGCAGTTCCGGGACAGGGCCCTTAATTCAGCCCCAGCATTTT. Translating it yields CASSSGTGPLIQPQHF.

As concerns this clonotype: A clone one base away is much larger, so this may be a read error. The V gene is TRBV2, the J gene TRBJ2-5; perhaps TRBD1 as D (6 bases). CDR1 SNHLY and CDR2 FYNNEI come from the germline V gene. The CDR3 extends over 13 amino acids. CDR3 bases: TGTGTCAGCGATGACAGGCTTCAAGAGACCCAGTACTTC. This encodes CVSDDRLQETQYF.

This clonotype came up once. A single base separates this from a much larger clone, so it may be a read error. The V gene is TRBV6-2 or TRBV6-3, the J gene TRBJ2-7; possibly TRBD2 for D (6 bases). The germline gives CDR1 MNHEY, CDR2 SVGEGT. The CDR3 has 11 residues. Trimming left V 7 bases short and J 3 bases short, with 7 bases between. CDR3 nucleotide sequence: TGTGCCAGCAAGGAGGGCTACGAGCAGTACTTC. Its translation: CASKEGYEQYF.

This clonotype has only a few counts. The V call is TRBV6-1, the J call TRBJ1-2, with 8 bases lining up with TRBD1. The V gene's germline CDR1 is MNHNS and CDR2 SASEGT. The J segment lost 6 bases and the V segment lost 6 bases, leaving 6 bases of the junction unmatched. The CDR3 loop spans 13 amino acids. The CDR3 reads CASRTGTGNGYTF. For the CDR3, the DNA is TGTGCCAGCAGGACCGGGACAGGCAATGGCTACACCTTC.

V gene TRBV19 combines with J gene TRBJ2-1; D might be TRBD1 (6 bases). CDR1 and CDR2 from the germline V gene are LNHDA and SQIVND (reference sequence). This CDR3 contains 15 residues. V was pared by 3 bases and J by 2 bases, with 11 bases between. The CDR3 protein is CASSIQGSTYNEQFF. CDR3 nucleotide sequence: TGTGCCAGTAGTATTCAGGGGAGTACCTACAATGAGCAGTTCTTC.

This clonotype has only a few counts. CDR3 DNA: TGTGCCAGCAGTGACAGGTTCTATGGCTACACCTTC. Translating it yields CASSDRFYGYTF. This rearrangement joins TRBV7-9 to TRBJ1-2; tentative D call: TRBD1 (6 bases). In germline, CDR1 is SEHNR, CDR2 FQNEAQ (reference sequence). V shed 6 bases and J shed 4 bases, with 9 bases lying between them. The CDR3 is made up of 12 amino acids.

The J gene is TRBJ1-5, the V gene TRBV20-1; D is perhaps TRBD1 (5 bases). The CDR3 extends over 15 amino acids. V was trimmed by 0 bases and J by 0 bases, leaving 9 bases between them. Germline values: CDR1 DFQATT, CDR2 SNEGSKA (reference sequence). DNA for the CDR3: TGCAGTGCTAGAGAGAGGACACATAGCAATCAGCCCCAGCATTTT. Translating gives CSARERTHSNQPQHF.

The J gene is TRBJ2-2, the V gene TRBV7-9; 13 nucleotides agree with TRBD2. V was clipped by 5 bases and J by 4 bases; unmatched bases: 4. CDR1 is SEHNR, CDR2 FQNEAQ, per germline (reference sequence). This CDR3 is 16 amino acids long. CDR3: CASSGRLAGGTGELFF. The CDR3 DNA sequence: TGTGCCAGCAGCGGCCGACTAGCGGGAGGCACCGGGGAGCTGTTTTTT.

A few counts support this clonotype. DNA of the CDR3: TGTGCCAGCAGCTCGGAGTTCAACACCATATATTTT. Residues: CASSSEFNTIYF. This chain uses TRBV13 with TRBJ1-3; unclear D gene. The CDR3 spans 12 residues. Germline V gives CDR1 PRHDT, CDR2 FYEKMQ (reference sequence). The V and J ends lost 4 bases and 7 bases respectively, with 8 bases between them.

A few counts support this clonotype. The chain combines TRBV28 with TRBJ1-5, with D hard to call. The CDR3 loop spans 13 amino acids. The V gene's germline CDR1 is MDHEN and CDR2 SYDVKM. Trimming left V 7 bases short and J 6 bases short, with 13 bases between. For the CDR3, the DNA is TGTGCCAGCATATCCTTTGGGGTTCAGCCCCAGCATTTT. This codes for CASISFGVQPQHF.

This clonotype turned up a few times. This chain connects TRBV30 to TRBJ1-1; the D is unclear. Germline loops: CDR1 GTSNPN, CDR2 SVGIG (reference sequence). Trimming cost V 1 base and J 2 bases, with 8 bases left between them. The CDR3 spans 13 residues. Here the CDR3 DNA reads TGTGCCTGGAGTGCTATGGGCAACACTGAAGCTTTCTTT. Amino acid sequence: CAWSAMGNTEAFF.

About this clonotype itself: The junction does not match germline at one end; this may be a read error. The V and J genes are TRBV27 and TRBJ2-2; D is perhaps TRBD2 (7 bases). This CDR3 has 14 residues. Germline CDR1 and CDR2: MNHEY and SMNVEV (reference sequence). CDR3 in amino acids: CASSSLRGAGELLF. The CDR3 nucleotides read TGTGCCAGCAGTTCCCTCCGGGGGGCCGGGGAGCTGCTTTTT.

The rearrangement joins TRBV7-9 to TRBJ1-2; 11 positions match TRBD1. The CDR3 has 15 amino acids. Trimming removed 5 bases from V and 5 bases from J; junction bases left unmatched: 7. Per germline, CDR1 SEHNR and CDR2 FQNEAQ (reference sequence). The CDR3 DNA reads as TGTGCCAGCAGCCAGACCGGGACAGGGGGATATGGCTACACCTTC. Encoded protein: CASSQTGTGGYGYTF.

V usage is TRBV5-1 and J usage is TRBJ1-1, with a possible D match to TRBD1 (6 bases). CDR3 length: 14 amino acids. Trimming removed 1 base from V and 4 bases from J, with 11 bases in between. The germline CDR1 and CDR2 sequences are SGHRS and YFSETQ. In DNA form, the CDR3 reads TGCGCCAGCAGCTTGTCCCAGGGGCTCACTGAAGCTTTCTTT. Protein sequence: CASSLSQGLTEAFF.

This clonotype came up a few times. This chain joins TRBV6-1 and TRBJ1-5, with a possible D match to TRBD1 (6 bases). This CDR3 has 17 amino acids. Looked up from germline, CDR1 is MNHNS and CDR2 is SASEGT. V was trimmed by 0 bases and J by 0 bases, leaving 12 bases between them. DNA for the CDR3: TGTGCCAGCAGTGAAGCAGCGGGGGGCTATAGCAATCAGCCCCAGCATTTT. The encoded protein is CASSEAAGGYSNQPQHF.

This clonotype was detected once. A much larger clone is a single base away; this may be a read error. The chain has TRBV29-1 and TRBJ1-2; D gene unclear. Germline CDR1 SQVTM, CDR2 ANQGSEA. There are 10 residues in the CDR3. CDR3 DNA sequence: TGCAGCGTTGAAGGGGGAGGCTACGCCTTC. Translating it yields CSVEGGGYAF.

Here the CDR3 reads CATSTGNQPQHF. The CDR3 bases are TGTGCCACTTCGACAGGTAATCAGCCCCAGCATTTT. The chain joins TRBV24-1 to TRBJ1-5, with a weak D call TRBD1 (6 bases). CDR1 KGHDR and CDR2 SFDVKD come from the germline V gene. V lost 10 bases, J lost 4 bases, and 10 bases lay in between. CDR3 size: 12 residues.

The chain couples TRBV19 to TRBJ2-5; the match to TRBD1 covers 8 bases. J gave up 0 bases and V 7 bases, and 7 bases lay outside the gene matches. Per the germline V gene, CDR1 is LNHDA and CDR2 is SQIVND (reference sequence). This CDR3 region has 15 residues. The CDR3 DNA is TGTGCCAGTAATACAGGGGGTGCCAACCAAGAGACCCAGTACTTC. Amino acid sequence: CASNTGGANQETQYF.